A single TCR beta chain is shown here with its context. Clones were read by immunoSEQ multiplex PCR, and TCRdb kept only the in-frame ones, dropping some. This repertoire shows about 160,000 clones, 96% found once; its top ten account for approximately 1%. The source of the sample is a study of control samples from healthy donors and cancer patients. Looked up from germline, CDR1 is LNHDA and CDR2 is SQIVND (reference sequence). Deletions cut 0 bases from V and 7 bases from J, with 16 bases between. There are 16 residues in the CDR3. V usage is TRBV19 and J usage is TRBJ2-1; a weak D match, TRBD2 (6 bases). Sequencing used blood. The clonotype was recovered from a woman in her 30s in good health. Here the CDR3 reads CASSIDGGSIMNEQFF. The DNA of the CDR3 is TGTGCCAGTAGTATAGACGGGGGATCCATCATGAATGAGCAGTTCTTC.